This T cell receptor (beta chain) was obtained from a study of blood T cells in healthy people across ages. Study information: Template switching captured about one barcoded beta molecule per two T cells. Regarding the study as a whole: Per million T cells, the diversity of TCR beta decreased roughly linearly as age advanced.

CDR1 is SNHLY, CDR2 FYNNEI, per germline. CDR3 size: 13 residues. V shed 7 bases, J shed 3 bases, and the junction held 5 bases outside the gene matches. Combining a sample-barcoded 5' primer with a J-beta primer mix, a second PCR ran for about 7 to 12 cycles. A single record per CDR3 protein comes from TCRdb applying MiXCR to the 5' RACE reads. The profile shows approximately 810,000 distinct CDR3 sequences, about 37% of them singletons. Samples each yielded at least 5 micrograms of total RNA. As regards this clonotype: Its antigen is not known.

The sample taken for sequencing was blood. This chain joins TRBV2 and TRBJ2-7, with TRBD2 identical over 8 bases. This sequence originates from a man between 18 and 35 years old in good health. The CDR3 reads CASNGGLGYEQYF. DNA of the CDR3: TGTGCCAGCAACGGGGGACTAGGCTACGAGCAGTACTTC.